This TCR beta chain was captured by sequencing in a study of shared clonotypes between healthy human individuals. Study as a whole: CD4 naive cells filled three plates per donor, CD4 memory three, CD8 naive two and CD8 memory one.

CDR1 is SGHRS, CDR2 YFSETQ, per germline. V was pared by 0 bases and J by 2 bases, with 13 bases between. The length of the CDR3 is 16 residues. Comments on this clone: Its antigen is as yet unknown.

Notes on the study in general: Collection of samples was limited to blood; tissue repertoires likely differ.

The data were produced by immunoSEQ multiplex PCR, yet TCRdb's version contains in-frame clones alone and is incomplete. The repertoire holds approximately 2.5 million clones, with 93% as singletons. Sequences were obtained from naive CD4+ T cells from PBMCs. The subset was: CD45RA+ positively selected. This chain uses TRBV5-1 with TRBJ2-3; perhaps TRBD2 as D (6 bases). The receptor comes from a man younger than 30 in good health. Some clones in this sample may be carry-over from other donors' samples. CDR3 region: CASSLVREPPTDTQYF. The CDR3 DNA reads as TGCGCCAGCAGCTTGGTCCGGGAGCCCCCCACAGATACGCAGTATTTT.